Listed below are T cell receptor beta chains from one sample, sequenced in a study of shared clonotypes between healthy human individuals. Using immunoSEQ multiplex PCR, the repertoire was profiled, and TCRdb retains in-frame clones only, with some absent. The sample lists about 2.1 million clones, just over 90% occurring once. Sequencing input: naive CD8+ T cells from PBMCs. The source is a young man in good health. Some clones in this sample may be carry-over from other donors' samples. Both conserved end residues are part of each CDR3. Fields, in order: clone size, V gene, J gene, D gene, CDR3 DNA, CDR3 protein. The D gene is left open where the match is weak. Clone size is shown for a subset of rows, as once, few, many or a class of expanded clone.

-	TRBV9	TRBJ2-1	-	TGTGCCAGCAGCCCGGGAAGCGGGCTTTCCTACAATGAGCAGTTCTTC	CASSPGSGLSYNEQFF
once	TRBV2	TRBJ2-1	TRBD2	TGTGCCAGCAGTGGTACTAGCGGGAGGGCCGGGAATGAGCAGTTCTTC	CASSGTSGRAGNEQFF
-	TRBV28	TRBJ2-2	TRBD2	TGTGCCAGCAGTTTTATTGCGGGAGGCCGTGGCGGGGAGCTGTTTTTT	CASSFIAGGRGGELFF
once	TRBV10-3	TRBJ2-1	TRBD1	TGTGCCACCTGGGACAGGGATGAGAATGAGCAGTTCTTC	CATWDRDENEQFF
-	TRBV27	TRBJ2-5	-	TGTGCCAGCAGTTTATTGGGGGAGACCCAGTACTTC	CASSLLGETQYF
-	TRBV28	TRBJ1-2	-	TGTGCCAGCAGTTCCCGCCTTTGGGGCTACACCTTC	CASSSRLWGYTF
-	TRBV11-2	TRBJ2-7	TRBD1	TGTGCCAGCAGCTTAGATCGAGGGGGCGGGTACGAGCAGTACTTC	CASSLDRGGGYEQYF
-	TRBV4-1	TRBJ2-7	TRBD1	TGCGCCAGCAGCTCCGGACAGGGCTACGAGCAGTACTTC	CASSSGQGYEQYF
-	TRBV29-1	TRBJ2-3	TRBD2	TGCAGCGCCAGTAAGCTAGCGGGAAGGGCAGATACGCAGTATTTT	CSASKLAGRADTQYF
-	TRBV5-1	TRBJ1-5	-	TGCGCCAGCAGCGCCGAGCCAGGGGTCGGCAATCAGCCCCAGCATTTT	CASSAEPGVGNQPQHF
-	TRBV4-2	TRBJ2-1	TRBD2	TGTGCCAGCAGGCCCACTAGCGGGCCGTACAATGAGCAGTTCTTC	CASRPTSGPYNEQFF
-	TRBV4-2	TRBJ2-7	TRBD1	TGTGCCAGCAGCCAATCGGACAGGCTTGCCTACGAGCAGTACTTC	CASSQSDRLAYEQYF
-	TRBV6-1	TRBJ1-5	-	TGTGCCAGCAGTGAAGAGTTGAGGCGGAGCAATCAGCCCCAGCATTTT	CASSEELRRSNQPQHF
-	TRBV5-1	TRBJ2-7	-	TGCGCCAGCAGCTTGGGTATTAGCGGCTACGAGCAGTACTTC	CASSLGISGYEQYF
-	TRBV7-2	TRBJ1-2	-	TGTGCCAGCAGCTTAGGTGGCGATTATGGCTACACCTTC	CASSLGGDYGYTF
-	TRBV5-1	TRBJ2-7	-	TGCGCCAGCACGTCGGTCGGGAGTTTTTCCAACTACGAGCAGTACTTC	CASTSVGSFSNYEQYF